The 23 T cell receptor beta chains listed next were all sequenced from one sample in a study of blood T cell repertoires in COVID-19 (dated by TCRdb to about 2020). Library prep was done by the immunoSEQ multiplex PCR assay. This immuneACCESS table, as held by TCRdb, lists in-frame sequences with V and J called but not all clones. Of the missing ones, under half trace to an unresolved V gene in checked studies; the others have no known cause. The sample table shows about 120,000 clones, and around 86% are seen once. The top ten clones comprise about an eighth of the sample. Sequencing input: peripheral blood. The receptors originated from a woman in her seventies with COVID-19, enrolled during active disease.

This chain connects TRBV18 to TRBJ1-3, with TRBD1 identical over 10 bases. CDR3 length: 16 amino acids. Germline V CDR1 and CDR2: KGHSH, LQKENI. Trimming cost V 6 bases and J 0 bases; bases outside gene matches: 5. DNA for the CDR3: TGTGCCAGCTCGCCCGGGACAGGGGTCTCTGGAAACACCATATATTTT. It codes for CASSPGTGVSGNTIYF.

This chain joins TRBV3-1 (or the pseudogene TRBV3-2) and TRBJ2-1, with a tentative D call TRBD2 (7 bases). V lost 3 bases and J 9 bases, leaving 24 bases between the germline ends. From germline, CDR1 is LGHDT and CDR2 YNNKEL (reference sequence). The CDR3 loop spans 17 amino acids. This chain's CDR3 is CASSHALGRGAGAEQFF. CDR3 coding DNA: TGTGCCAGCAGCCACGCTCTGGGCCGGGGGGCCGGAGCTGAGCAGTTCTTC.

A single count supports this clone. The V and J genes are TRBV5-4 and TRBJ2-1, with 8 bases that match TRBD2. V lost 0 bases and J lost 4; bases outside the gene matches: 6. CDR1 and CDR2 from the germline V gene are SGHNT and YYREEE (reference sequence). This CDR3 has 16 amino acids. Here the CDR3 reads CASSLAWRGDYNEQFF. CDR3 nucleotide sequence: TGTGCCAGCAGCTTGGCCTGGCGGGGGGATTACAATGAGCAGTTCTTC.

V and J are TRBV7-3 and TRBJ2-5; D perhaps matches TRBD2 (6 bases). V gave up 3 bases and J gave up 4 bases, with 18 bases separating them. CDR1 SGHTA and CDR2 FQGTGA come from the germline V gene. This CDR3 comprises 16 residues. The CDR3 region is CASSFSGSVGGETQYF. CDR3 sequence (DNA): TGTGCCAGCAGCTTTTCAGGGTCGGTGGGGGGAGAGACCCAGTACTTC.

The chain joins TRBV10-3 to TRBJ1-1; possible D gene TRBD1, 6 bases. Germline assignment: CDR1 ENHRY and CDR2 SYGVKD. This CDR3 region has 14 residues. V was shortened by 7 bases and J by 5 bases, with 17 bases between the two germline ends. The CDR3 loop reads CAITRDPQGTEAFF. CDR3 coding DNA: TGTGCCATCACGAGGGATCCGCAGGGGACTGAAGCTTTCTTT.

The chain combines TRBV7-8 with TRBJ2-1; the match to TRBD2 covers 10 bases. The CDR3 sequence is 16 residues long. The germline gives CDR1 SGHVS, CDR2 FQNEAQ. V lost 2 bases, J lost 7 bases, and 8 bases stayed unmatched. CDR3 bases: TGTGCCAGCAGCTTATTCAGCGGGGGGGCCTGGAATGAGCAGTTCTTC. It codes for CASSLFSGGAWNEQFF.

The chain carries TRBV7-2 and TRBJ2-7, with TRBD1 as a possible D gene (5 bases). Trimming took 5 bases from V and 4 from J, leaving 12 bases between them. This CDR3 spans 13 amino acids. CDR1 and CDR2 from the germline V gene are SGHTA and FQGNSA. The CDR3 loop is CASSQATVYEQYF. CDR3 bases: TGTGCCAGCAGCCAAGCGACAGTTTACGAGCAGTACTTC.

This sequence joins TRBV28 and TRBJ1-5, with 7 bases matching TRBD1. V lost 5 bases, J lost 7 bases, and 8 bases stayed unmatched. The CDR3 sequence is 14 residues long. Germline values: CDR1 MDHEN, CDR2 SYDVKM. The CDR3 reads CASSPSTGFQPQHF. Here the CDR3 DNA reads TGTGCCAGCAGTCCATCGACAGGGTTCCAGCCCCAGCATTTT. Full variable domain (rest looked up from reference TRBV28 and TRBJ1-5): DVKVTQSSRYLVKRTGEKVFLECVQDMDHENMFWYRQDPGLGLRLIYFSYDVKMKEKGDIPEGYSVSREKKERFSLILESASTNQTSMYLCASSPSTGFQPQHFGDGTRLSIL.

The gene calls are TRBV2 and TRBJ1-6, with a possible D match to TRBD1 (5 bases). Trimming stripped 6 bases from V and 7 bases from J, with 16 bases between. The CDR3 totals 15 residues. From germline, CDR1 is SNHLY and CDR2 FYNNEI. This CDR3 reads CASSPNRPGNSPLHF. CDR3 DNA: TGTGCCAGCAGCCCCAACAGACCAGGGAATTCACCCCTCCACTTT.

The gene calls are TRBV2 and TRBJ1-3; perhaps TRBD1 as D (5 bases). V lost 6 bases, J lost 4 bases, and 13 bases lay in between. The CDR3 spans 14 residues. Germline lookup yields CDR1 SNHLY and CDR2 FYNNEI. In nucleotides, the CDR3 is TGTGCCAGCAGGCCGACAGATTCCGGAAACACCATATATTTT. This gives the protein CASRPTDSGNTIYF.

This clone has more than one count but fewer than ten. The chain combines TRBV29-1 with TRBJ2-4; tentative D call: TRBD2 (7 bases). V lost 5 bases to trimming and J lost 11 bases, with 16 bases between them. From germline, CDR1 is SQVTM and CDR2 ANQGSEA. The CDR3 contains 12 residues. CDR3 loop: CSVSGGQGFQYF. DNA for the CDR3: TGCAGCGTTTCGGGGGGCCAGGGGTTTCAGTACTTC. Full variable domain (rest looked up from reference TRBV29-1 and TRBJ2-4): SAVISQKPSRDICQRGTSLTIQCQVDSQVTMMFWYRQQPGQSLTLIATANQGSEATYESGFVIDKFPISRPNLTFSTLTVSNMSPEDSSIYLCSVSGGQGFQYFGAGTRLSVL.

A word on this clone: The same CDR3 can be traced to other DNA sequences in this sample. The J gene is TRBJ1-5, the V gene TRBV6-5, with 7 bases lining up with TRBD1. The germline CDR1 and CDR2 sequences are MNHEY and SVGAGI. The CDR3 runs to 15 residues. The V and J ends lost 6 bases and 4 bases, in that order; junction bases with no gene match: 9. CDR3 protein: CASSNTGQLNQPQHF. For the CDR3, the DNA is TGTGCCAGCAGCAATACGGGACAGTTGAATCAGCCCCAGCATTTT.

The rearrangement links TRBV29-1 to TRBJ2-2, with D possibly TRBD2 on 5 matching bases. V lost 0 bases, J lost 0 bases, and 14 bases lay in between. CDR3 length: 17 amino acids. The V gene's germline CDR1 is SQVTM and CDR2 ANQGSEA. This CDR3 reads CSVEERGASTNTGELFF. CDR3 nucleotides: TGCAGCGTTGAAGAACGGGGTGCCAGTACGAACACCGGGGAGCTGTTTTTT.

As concerns this clone: One end of the junction is discordant with germline, which a read error may explain. The gene calls are TRBV30 and TRBJ1-1; possible D gene TRBD1, 6 bases. CDR1 is GTSNPN and CDR2 is SVGIG in the germline V gene (reference sequence). The CDR3 runs to 14 residues. The CDR3 coding sequence is TGTGCCTGGAGTGTAACAGGGACCCACCATGAAGTTTTCTTT. This encodes CAWSVTGTHHEVFF. The full variable domain, rest sourced from reference TRBV30 and TRBJ1-1, is SQTIHQWPATLVQPVGSPLSLECTVEGTSNPNLYWYRQAAGRGLQLLFYSVGIGQISSEVPQNLSASRPQDRQFILSSKKLLLSDSGFYLCAWSVTGTHHEVFFGQGTRLTVV.

The chain carries TRBV11-2 and TRBJ1-2, with 7 bases identical to TRBD1. This CDR3 contains 13 residues. The germline V gene encodes CDR1 SGHAT and CDR2 FQNNGV. The J segment lost 3 bases and the V segment lost 4 bases, leaving 2 bases of the junction unmatched. CDR3 DNA: TGTGCCAGCAGCTCCGACAGGGACTATGGCTACACCTTC. Protein: CASSSDRDYGYTF. Filled out from reference TRBV11-2 and TRBJ1-2, the complete variable domain reads EAGVAQSPRYKIIEKRQSVAFWCNPISGHATLYWYQQILGQGPKLLIQFQNNGVVDDSQLPKDRFSAERLKGVDSTLKIQPAKLEDSAVYLCASSSDRDYGYTFGSGTRLTVV.

This clone has only a few counts. The same CDR3 arises from other DNA sequences in this sample as well. The CDR3 reads CAWSLTGANYGYTF. The CDR3 DNA sequence: TGTGCCTGGAGTCTGACAGGGGCTAACTATGGCTACACCTTC. V is TRBV30 and J is TRBJ1-2, with 8 bases aligning to TRBD1. The V and J ends lost 2 bases and 0 bases, in that order; junction bases with no gene match: 2. The CDR3 has 14 residues. Germline CDR1 reads GTSNPN; CDR2 reads SVGIG (reference sequence).

The chain combines TRBV19 with TRBJ1-1, with a possible D match to TRBD1 (6 bases). The V and J ends lost 2 bases and 1 base respectively, with 14 bases between them. The CDR3 is 16 residues long. The germline CDR1 and CDR2 sequences are LNHDA and SQIVND (reference sequence). CDR3 coding DNA: TGTGCCAGTAGTATACAGGCAGGGGCCCCGAACACTGAAGCTTTCTTT. Residues: CASSIQAGAPNTEAFF.

The rearrangement links TRBV28 to TRBJ2-7; 7 bases line up with TRBD1. J was trimmed by 4 bases and V by 5 bases; bases with no gene match: 5. In germline, CDR1 is MDHEN, CDR2 SYDVKM. The CDR3 covers 13 residues. DNA for the CDR3: TGTGCCAGCAGTCAGACAGGGCCATACGAGCAGTACTTC. Its protein is CASSQTGPYEQYF. The variable domain in full, completed from reference TRBV28 and TRBJ2-7, reads DVKVTQSSRYLVKRTGEKVFLECVQDMDHENMFWYRQDPGLGLRLIYFSYDVKMKEKGDIPEGYSVSREKKERFSLILESASTNQTSMYLCASSQTGPYEQYFGPGTRLTVT.

This clone has just a few counts. This rearrangement joins TRBV28 to TRBJ1-2; D is perhaps TRBD1 (5 bases). The CDR3 sequence is 16 residues long. Trimming took off 5 bases at V and 3 bases at J, with 19 bases between the two ends. The V gene's germline CDR1 is MDHEN and CDR2 SYDVKM. CDR3 amino acids: CASSRPEPGKDYGYTF. The CDR3 DNA follows: TGTGCCAGCAGTCGCCCCGAACCAGGGAAGGACTATGGCTACACCTTC.

This clone was counted between two and nine times. This chain uses TRBV7-2 with TRBJ1-2, with 8 bases that match TRBD1. With 3 bases clipped from V and 5 bases from J, the junction kept 8 bases outside the gene matches. CDR1 and CDR2 (germline): SGHTA, FQGNSA. The CDR3 loop spans 15 amino acids. CDR3: CASSFKGQGAYGYTF. CDR3 DNA: TGTGCCAGCAGCTTTAAAGGCCAGGGGGCGTATGGCTACACCTTC.

This chain uses TRBV12-2 with TRBJ1-1; the D call of TRBD1 is as the table states it, not checked on the DNA. TRBV12-2 corresponds to a pseudogene. CDR3 length equals 13 residues. CDR3 in amino acids: CASRLGTTTQAFF. The CDR3 nucleotides read TGTGCAAGTCGCTTAGGCACGACAACCCAAGCTTTCTTT.

This chain links TRBV18 with TRBJ1-2, with 8 bases aligning to TRBD1. CDR1 and CDR2 from the germline V gene are KGHSH and LQKENI. This CDR3 comprises 15 residues. V shed 3 bases and J 3 bases; nucleotides not matched to a gene: 6. CDR3 sequence reads: CASSPAGGNDYGYTF. CDR3 DNA sequence: TGTGCCAGCTCACCCGCAGGGGGCAACGACTATGGCTACACCTTC.

The chain has TRBV2 and TRBJ1-2, with 12 bases identical to TRBD1. V gave up 4 bases and J gave up 11 bases; unmatched junction bases: 2. The CDR3 consists of 12 residues. CDR1 is SNHLY and CDR2 is FYNNEI in the germline V gene. CDR3 region: CASSGDRGPYTF. CDR3 in DNA: TGTGCCAGCAGTGGGGACAGGGGGCCATACACCTTC.